The 10 T cell receptor beta chains below all came from one sample that was sequenced in a study of shared T cell receptors in the human thymus. Clones were sequenced by immunoSEQ multiplex PCR, and TCRdb holds only the in-frame ones, with some missing. This table has approximately 730,000 clones, 80% to 90% appearing once. This sample also belongs to another study, concerning human thymus T cells.

Material for sequencing was thymocytes. All receptors come from a girl in the first two years of life with a congenital heart defect.

V usage is TRBV13 and J usage is TRBJ2-7; TRBD2 matches 7 bases. V was pared by 5 bases and J by 4 bases, with 11 bases of the junction left unmatched. Germline V CDR1 and CDR2: PRHDT, FYEKMQ (reference sequence). CDR3 length equals 15 residues. The CDR3 DNA follows: TGTGCCAGCAGCGACCACGAGACTAGCCGGTACGAGCAGTACTTC. Protein product: CASSDHETSRYEQYF.

The CDR3 spells CASSQVSSCVGTDTQYF. In DNA form, the CDR3 reads TGCGCCAGCAGCCAAGTTTCTAGCTGTGTGGGAACAGATACGCAGTATTTT. V and J are TRBV4-1 and TRBJ2-3, with TRBD2 as a possible D gene (5 bases). Trimming took off 1 base at V and 3 bases at J, with 17 bases between the two ends. The germline V gene encodes CDR1 MGHRA and CDR2 YSYEKL. The CDR3 totals 17 residues.

This chain links TRBV7-2 with TRBJ1-1; a weak D match, TRBD1 (5 bases). Trimming stripped 3 bases from V and 3 bases from J, with 17 bases between. The CDR3 has 16 residues. Germline V gives CDR1 SGHTA, CDR2 FQGNSA. This CDR3 is CASSFPGSSAYTEAFF. The DNA for the CDR3 is TGTGCCAGCAGCTTTCCAGGGTCCAGCGCGTACACTGAAGCTTTCTTT. Variable domain in full (rest from reference TRBV7-2 and TRBJ1-1): GAGVSQSPSNKVTEKGKDVELRCDPISGHTALYWYRQSLGQGLEFLIYFQGNSAPDKSGLPSDRFSAERTGGSVSTLTIQRTQQEDSAVYLCASSFPGSSAYTEAFFGQGTRLTVV.

The chain employs TRBV5-6 and TRBJ1-1, with D unresolved. Deletions cut 5 bases from V and 5 bases from J, with 10 bases between. Germline V gene data show CDR1 as SGHDT and CDR2 as YYEEEE. CDR3 size: 12 residues. CDR3 DNA sequence: TGTGCCAGCAGTCGTAGAGGGACTGAAGCTTTCTTT. Protein product: CASSRRGTEAFF.

The genes are TRBV19 and TRBJ1-1, with a possible D match to TRBD1 (5 bases). The CDR3 spans 15 residues. The V gene lost 7 bases and the J gene lost 3 bases, with 18 bases spanning the gap. Germline CDR1 reads LNHDA; CDR2 reads SQIVND (reference sequence). The CDR3 DNA sequence: TGTGCCAGTATAGGGGCAGTTCTAGGGGACACTGAAGCTTTCTTT. It translates to CASIGAVLGDTEAFF.

The CDR3: CASSESYRGGYGYTF. CDR3 coding DNA: TGCGCCAGCAGTGAGTCGTATCGCGGGGGCTATGGCTACACCTTC. The rearrangement uses TRBV10-1 and TRBJ1-2, with D possibly matching TRBD1 (5 bases). The CDR3 runs 15 residues. Germline V gene sequence: CDR1 WNHNN, CDR2 SYGVQD (reference sequence). The V gene lost 0 bases and the J gene lost 4 bases, with 12 bases spanning the gap.

This chain links TRBV5-6 with TRBJ2-5; D not resolved. Germline CDR1 and CDR2: SGHDT and YYEEEE. CDR3 length: 14 residues. The V end lost 1 base, the J end lost 2 bases, and 9 bases lay between the germline ends. The CDR3 region is CASSLIRLQETQYF. The CDR3 DNA reads as TGTGCCAGCAGCTTGATCCGACTTCAAGAGACCCAGTACTTC.

The chain recombines TRBV2 with TRBJ1-1; tentatively, D is TRBD1 (5 bases). This CDR3 has 17 amino acids. Looked up from germline, CDR1 is SNHLY and CDR2 is FYNNEI. The V gene lost 3 bases and the J gene lost 7 bases, with 24 bases spanning the gap. The CDR3 sequence: CASSEILVGLGASEAFF. The CDR3 DNA follows: TGTGCCAGCAGTGAGATTCTCGTCGGTTTAGGGGCAAGTGAAGCTTTCTTT.

A single count supports this clone. The J gene is TRBJ1-6, the V gene TRBV11-1, with a tentative D call TRBD1 (6 bases). V was shortened by 5 bases and J by 3 bases, with 14 bases between the two germline ends. Germline V gene sequence: CDR1 SGHAT, CDR2 FQDESV (reference sequence). The CDR3 is 16 residues long. CDR3 protein: CASSPDRNLYNSPLHF. CDR3 DNA: TGTGCCAGCAGCCCGGACAGAAACCTCTATAATTCACCCCTCCACTTT.

This rearrangement joins TRBV15 to TRBJ1-5, with 7 bases lining up with TRBD1. This CDR3 is built from 19 residues. The V segment lost 7 bases and the J segment 0 bases; nucleotides outside the gene matches: 18. Germline loops: CDR1 LNHNV, CDR2 YYDKDF (reference sequence). The DNA for the CDR3 is TGTGCCACCACCGCATTAGCGGGACAGACAGGCTCTAGCAATCAGCCCCAGCATTTT. As protein: CATTALAGQTGSSNQPQHF.